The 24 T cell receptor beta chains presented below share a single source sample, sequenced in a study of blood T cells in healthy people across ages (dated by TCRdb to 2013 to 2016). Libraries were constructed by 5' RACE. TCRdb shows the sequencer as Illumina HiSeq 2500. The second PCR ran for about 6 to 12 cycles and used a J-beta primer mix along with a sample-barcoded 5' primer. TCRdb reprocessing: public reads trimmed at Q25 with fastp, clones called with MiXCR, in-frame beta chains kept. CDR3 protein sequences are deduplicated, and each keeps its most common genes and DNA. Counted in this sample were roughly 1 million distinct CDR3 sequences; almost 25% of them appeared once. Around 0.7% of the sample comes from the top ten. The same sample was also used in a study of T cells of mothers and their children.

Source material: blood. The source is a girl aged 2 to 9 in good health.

In DNA form, the CDR3 reads TGTGCCAGCAGCTTAGACGGTCGACTAGCTGCGGAGCAGTACTTC. Translation: CASSLDGRLAAEQYF. The chain is built from TRBV11-1 and TRBJ2-1; TRBD2 matches 7 bases. The assigned J gene may be wrong: the sequence end matches TRBJ2-7 better. The CDR3 runs to 15 residues. Per the germline V gene, CDR1 is SGHAT and CDR2 is FQDESV (reference sequence).

The CDR3 bases are TGCAGTGCTAGCGACGGAGGGGGAAAGGGTGAGCAGTTCTTC. It translates to CSASDGGGKGEQFF. The chain joins TRBV20-1 to TRBJ2-3; D is tentatively TRBD1 or TRBD2 (6 bases each). The tail of the sequence fits TRBJ2-1 better, so the J call may be wrong. The length of the CDR3 is 14 residues. Germline CDR1 DFQATT, CDR2 SNEGSKA (reference sequence).

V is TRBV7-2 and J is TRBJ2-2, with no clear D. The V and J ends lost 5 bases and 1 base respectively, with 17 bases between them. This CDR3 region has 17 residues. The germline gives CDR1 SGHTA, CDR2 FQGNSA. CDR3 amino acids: CASSLPRGWRNTGELFF. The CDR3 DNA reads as TGTGCCAGCAGCCTCCCCCGAGGTTGGCGGAACACCGGGGAGCTGTTTTTT.

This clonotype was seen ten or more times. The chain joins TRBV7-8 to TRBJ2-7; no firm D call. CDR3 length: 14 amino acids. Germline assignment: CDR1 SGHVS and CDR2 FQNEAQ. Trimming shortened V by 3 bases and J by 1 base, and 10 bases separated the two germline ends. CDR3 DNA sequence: TGTGCCAGCAGCTTGGTGGGTAGATCCTACGAGCAGTACTTC. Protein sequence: CASSLVGRSYEQYF.

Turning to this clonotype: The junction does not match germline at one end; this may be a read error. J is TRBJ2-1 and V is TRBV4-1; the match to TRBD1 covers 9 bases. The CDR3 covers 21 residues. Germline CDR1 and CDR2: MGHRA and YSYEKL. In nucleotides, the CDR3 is TGCGCCAGCAGCCAAGAAAGAAAACAGGGGGCTCAAATTCTCTCCTACAATGAGCAGCTCTTC. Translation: CASSQERKQGAQILSYNEQLF.

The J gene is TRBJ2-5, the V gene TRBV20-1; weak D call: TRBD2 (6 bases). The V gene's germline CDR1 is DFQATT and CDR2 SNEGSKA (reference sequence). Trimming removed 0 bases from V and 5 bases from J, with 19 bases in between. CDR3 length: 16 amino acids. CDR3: CSAREETRDVSETQYF. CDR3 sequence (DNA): TGCAGTGCTAGAGAGGAGACTAGAGACGTATCGGAGACCCAGTACTTC.

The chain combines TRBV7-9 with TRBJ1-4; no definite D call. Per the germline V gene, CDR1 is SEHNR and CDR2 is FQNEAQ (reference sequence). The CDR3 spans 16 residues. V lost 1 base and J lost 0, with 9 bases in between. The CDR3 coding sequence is TGTGCCAGCAGCTTAGTATCGACACCAACTAATGAAAAACTGTTTTTT. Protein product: CASSLVSTPTNEKLFF.

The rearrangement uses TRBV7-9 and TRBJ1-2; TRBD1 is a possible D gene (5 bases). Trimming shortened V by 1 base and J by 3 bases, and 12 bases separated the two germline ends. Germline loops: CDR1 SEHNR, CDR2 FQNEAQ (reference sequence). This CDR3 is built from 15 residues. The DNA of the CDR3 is TGTGCCAGCAGCTTAGTTCTCGGGACGGACTATGGCTACACCTTC. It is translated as CASSLVLGTDYGYTF.

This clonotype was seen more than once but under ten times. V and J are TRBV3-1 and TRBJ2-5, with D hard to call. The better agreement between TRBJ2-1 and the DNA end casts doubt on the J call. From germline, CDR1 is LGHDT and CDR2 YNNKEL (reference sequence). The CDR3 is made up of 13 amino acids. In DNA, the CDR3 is TGTGCCAGCAGCCATGCTCCAGACAATGAGCAGTTCTTC. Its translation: CASSHAPDNEQFF.

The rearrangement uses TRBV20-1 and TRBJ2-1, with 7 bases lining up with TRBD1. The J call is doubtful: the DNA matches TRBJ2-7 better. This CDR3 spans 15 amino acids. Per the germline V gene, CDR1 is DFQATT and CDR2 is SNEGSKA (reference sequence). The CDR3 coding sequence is TGCAGTGCCCCAATCGAAGGGGGCGCGACGAACGAGCAGTACTTC. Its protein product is CSAPIEGGATNEQYF.

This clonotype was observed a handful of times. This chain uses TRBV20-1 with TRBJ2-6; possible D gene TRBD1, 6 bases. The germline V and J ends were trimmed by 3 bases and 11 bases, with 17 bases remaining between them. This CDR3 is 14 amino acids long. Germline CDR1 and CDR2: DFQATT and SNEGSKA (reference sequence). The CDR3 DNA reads TGCAGTGCTAGCGGACAGCTTACCGGGCACGTCCTGACTTTC. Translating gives CSASGQLTGHVLTF.

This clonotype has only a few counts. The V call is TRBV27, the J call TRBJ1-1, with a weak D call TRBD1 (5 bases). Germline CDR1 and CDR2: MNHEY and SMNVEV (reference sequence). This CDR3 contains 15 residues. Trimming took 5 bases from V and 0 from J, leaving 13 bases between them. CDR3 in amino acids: CASSPLLDMNTEAFF. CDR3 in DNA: TGTGCCAGCAGTCCCCTACTGGACATGAACACTGAAGCTTTCTTT.

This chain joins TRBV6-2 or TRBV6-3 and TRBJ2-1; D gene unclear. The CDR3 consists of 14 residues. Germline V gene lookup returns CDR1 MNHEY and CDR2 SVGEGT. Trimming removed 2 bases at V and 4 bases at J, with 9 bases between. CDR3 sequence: CASSYGHLYNEQFF. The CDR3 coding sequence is TGTGCCAGCAGTTACGGCCACTTATACAATGAGCAGTTCTTC.

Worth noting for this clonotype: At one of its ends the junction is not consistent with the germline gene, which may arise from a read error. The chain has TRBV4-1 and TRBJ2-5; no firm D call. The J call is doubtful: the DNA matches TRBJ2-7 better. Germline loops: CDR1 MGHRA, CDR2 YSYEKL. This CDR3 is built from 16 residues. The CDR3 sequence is CASSQSTKGIHYEQYF. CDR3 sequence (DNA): TGTGCCAGCAGCCAATCCACGAAAGGGATCCACTACGAGCAGTACTTC.

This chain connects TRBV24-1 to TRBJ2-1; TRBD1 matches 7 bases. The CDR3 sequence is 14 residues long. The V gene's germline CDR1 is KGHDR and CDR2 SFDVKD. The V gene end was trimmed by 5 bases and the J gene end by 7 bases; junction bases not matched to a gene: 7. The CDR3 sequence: CATSAKGARNEQFF. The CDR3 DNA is TGTGCCACCAGTGCAAAGGGGGCGAGGAATGAGCAGTTCTTC.

For the CDR3, the DNA is TGTGCCAGCAGCTCCCAGGTTGACCATACGCAGTATTTT. It is translated as CASSSQVDHTQYF. The gene calls are TRBV12-3 or TRBV12-4 and TRBJ2-3; D gene ambiguous. V was cut by 6 bases and J by 7 bases, with 14 bases left in between. The CDR3 spans 13 residues.

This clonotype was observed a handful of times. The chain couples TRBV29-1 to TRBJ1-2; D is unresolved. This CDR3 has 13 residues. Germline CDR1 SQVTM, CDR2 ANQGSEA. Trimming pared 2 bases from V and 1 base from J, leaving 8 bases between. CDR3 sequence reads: CSVEKADNYGYTF. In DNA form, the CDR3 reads TGCAGCGTTGAAAAAGCGGATAACTATGGCTACACCTTC.

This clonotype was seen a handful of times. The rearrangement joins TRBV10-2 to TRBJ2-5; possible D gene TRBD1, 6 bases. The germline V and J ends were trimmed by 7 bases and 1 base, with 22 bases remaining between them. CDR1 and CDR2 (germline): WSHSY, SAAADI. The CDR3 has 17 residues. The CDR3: CASTEGYGGTTQETQYF. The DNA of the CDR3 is TGCGCCAGCACCGAAGGGTATGGGGGCACAACCCAAGAGACCCAGTACTTC.

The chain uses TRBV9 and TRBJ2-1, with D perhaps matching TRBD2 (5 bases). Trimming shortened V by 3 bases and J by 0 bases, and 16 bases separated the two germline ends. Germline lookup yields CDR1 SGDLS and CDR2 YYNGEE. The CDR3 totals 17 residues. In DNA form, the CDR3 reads TGTGCCAGCAGCGAACCTGGAGCGGCCAGCTCCTACAATGAGCAGTTCTTC. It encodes CASSEPGAASSYNEQFF.

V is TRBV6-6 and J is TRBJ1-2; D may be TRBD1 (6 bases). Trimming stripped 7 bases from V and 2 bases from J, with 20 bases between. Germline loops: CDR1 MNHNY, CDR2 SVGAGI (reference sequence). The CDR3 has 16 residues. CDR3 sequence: CASTSRRQVTNYGYTF. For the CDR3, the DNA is TGTGCCAGCACCTCCAGACGACAGGTCACAAACTATGGCTACACCTTC.

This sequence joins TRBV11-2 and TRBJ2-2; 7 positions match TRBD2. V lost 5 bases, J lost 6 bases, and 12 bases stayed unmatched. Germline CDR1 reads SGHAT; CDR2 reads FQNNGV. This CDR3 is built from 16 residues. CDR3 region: CASSPWTSGASGELFF. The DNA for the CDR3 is TGTGCCAGCAGCCCTTGGACAAGCGGGGCATCCGGGGAGCTGTTTTTT. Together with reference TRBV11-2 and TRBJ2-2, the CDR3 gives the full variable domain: EAGVAQSPRYKIIEKRQSVAFWCNPISGHATLYWYQQILGQGPKLLIQFQNNGVVDDSQLPKDRFSAERLKGVDSTLKIQPAKLEDSAVYLCASSPWTSGASGELFFGEGSRLTVL.

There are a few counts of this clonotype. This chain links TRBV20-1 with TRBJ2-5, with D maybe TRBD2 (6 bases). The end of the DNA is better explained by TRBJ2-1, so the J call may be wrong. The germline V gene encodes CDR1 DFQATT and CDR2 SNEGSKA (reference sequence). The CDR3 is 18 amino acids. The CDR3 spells CSARALVSGKAAYNEQFF. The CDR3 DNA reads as TGCAGTGCTAGAGCTCTAGTTAGCGGAAAGGCGGCGTACAATGAGCAGTTCTTC.

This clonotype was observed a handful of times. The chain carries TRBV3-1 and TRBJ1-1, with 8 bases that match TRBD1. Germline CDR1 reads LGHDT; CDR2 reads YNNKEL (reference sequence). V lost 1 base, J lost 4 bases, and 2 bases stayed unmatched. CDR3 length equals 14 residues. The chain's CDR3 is CASSQGGQGTEAFF. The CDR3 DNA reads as TGTGCCAGCAGCCAAGGAGGACAGGGCACTGAAGCTTTCTTT.

DNA of the CDR3: TGCGCCAGCAGCTTGGCCGGGCCAGGGGGAGATACGCAGTATTTT. Protein: CASSLAGPGGDTQYF. This chain uses TRBV5-1 with TRBJ2-3; the match to TRBD1 covers 7 bases. CDR3 length: 15 amino acids. CDR1 is SGHRS and CDR2 is YFSETQ in the germline V gene. Losses at the gene ends were 0 bases for V and 5 bases for J; bases not matched to a gene: 6. The whole variable domain, filled in from reference TRBV5-1 and TRBJ2-3, reads KAGVTQTPRYLIKTRGQQVTLSCSPISGHRSVSWYQQTPGQGLQFLFEYFSETQRNKGNFPGRFSGRQFSNSRSEMNVSTLELGDSALYLCASSLAGPGGDTQYFGPGTRLTVL.